This paragraph reports one T cell receptor beta chain. This clone was seen just once. The target of this receptor is not known. No much larger clone exists at a distance of one base, and base qualities are not known. The trial excluded patients who had a history of autoimmune disease or were on systemic immunosuppression. Peripheral blood for TCR sequencing was drawn from every dose cohort at baseline, at cycle 4 day 1 and at cycle 7 day 1. The samples were taken from a phase I, first-in-human, multicenter, open-label dose-escalation trial of ivuxolimab. Adults with locally advanced or metastatic melanoma, renal cell, hepatocellular, or head and neck squamous cell carcinoma were enrolled in the trial. Before TCR sequencing, CD4+ and CD8+ T cells were separately sorted from peripheral blood. The data stem from a study of OX40 agonist ivuxolimab in advanced cancers. About the investigation overall: Ivuxolimab was a fully human IgG2 agonistic monoclonal antibody targeting the costimulatory receptor OX40 (CD134). Intravenous ivuxolimab was administered to patients every 2 weeks at six dose levels: 0.01, 0.1, 0.3, 1.5, 3 and 10 mg/kg. Among the 52 dose-escalation patients, 19 had hepatocellular carcinoma, around 15 melanoma, 9 renal cell carcinoma and 9 head and neck cancer. In the dose-escalation cohort, 82.7% of patients were male, and the mean age was roughly 60 years, with a range of roughly 20 to 80. Prior anti-PD-1, anti-PD-L1 or anti-CTLA-4 therapy was permitted, and 40% of dose-escalation patients had received checkpoint inhibitors. Partial responses occurred in three dose-escalation patients: two with cutaneous melanoma and one with hepatocellular carcinoma. Peripheral TCRbeta sequencing aimed to test whether ivuxolimab altered TCR sequence diversity and caused clonal T-cell expansion. The paper reports the monotherapy dose-escalation portion (N of about 51 patients) of the phase I ivuxolimab trial.

General conclusions and limits of the study: In the 0.1-3.0 mg/kg groups, partial responders were among the patients with the lowest normalized peripheral clonal expansion, particularly in CD8+ T cells. After ivuxolimab, more expanded clones were found on average in CD8+ T cells than in CD4+ T cells. Antigen specificity was not determined for the clonally expanded peripheral T cells. At doses of 0.1 to 3.0 mg/kg, clonal expansion of both CD4+ and CD8+ T cells in blood was seen between baseline and week 6. Low levels of normalized T-cell clonal expansion were also seen in some patients who did not respond.

Genomic DNA was extracted from sorted cells for sequencing of the TCRbeta CDR3 region. The immunoSEQ Assay was used to sequence the TCRbeta CDR3 regions. The source is immuneACCESS, and TCRdb retained only in-frame sequences with V and J called. Part of the clones is not carried over; for the studies checked, unresolved V genes explain less than half of this, and the remainder is unexplained. The sample data list roughly 53,000 clones, and roughly 84% of these were observed just once. Clones ranked in the top ten supply almost 0.65% of the sample. CDR1 and CDR2 are read off the germline V gene as SGHNT and YENEEA. V drops 5 bases and J drops 5 bases, leaving 16 bases in between. Counted from cysteine to phenylalanine, this CDR3 has 15 amino acids. Just CDR3 DNA is preserved here, 45 bases in frame from base 1.

This TCR came from an adult with an advanced solid tumor such as melanoma, head and neck, liver or kidney cancer. The sequencing used CD4+ or CD8+ T cells sorted from blood, collected in a trial of the OX40 agonist ivuxolimab. The chain is made from TRBV11-3 and TRBJ2-1, and the D gene may be TRBD2, 6 bases matching. Here the CDR3 is given as CASSGRGRDDNEQFF. The nucleotide sequence reads as follows: TGTGCCAGCAGCGGCAGAGGGCGGGACGACAATGAGCAGTTCTTC.